This note documents a single T cell receptor beta chain sequence. Antigen specificity is unknown. The data belong to a study of vaccination effects on CD4 cells after COVID-19. Study results and caveats: Convalescent patients numbered few in the study; early post-infection timepoints were missing entirely. Marked clonal contraction was seen in infection- and vaccine-induced clones late after vaccination.

Using immunoSEQ multiplex PCR, the repertoire was profiled, and TCRdb retains in-frame clones only, with some absent. The sample consists of approximately 54,000 clones, 75% to 90% of them appearing once. V lost 2 bases and J lost 0, with 7 bases in between. The CDR3 spans 14 residues. Germline values: CDR1 SGHTA, CDR2 FQGTGA. After expansion with viral peptide pools in the ViraFEST assay, antigen-specific CD4+ T cells were sequenced. Culture proceeded for about 11 days, and CD4+ T cells were then isolated. The study found no prior SARS-CoV-2 infection in the vaccine recipients, who tested negative for nucleocapsid antibodies. Each well held approximately 2.2 million PBMC cultured with about 9.1 ug/ml peptides and about 10 IU/ml IL-2.

Sequences were derived from CD4+ T cells from PBMCs cultured with HCoV-229E spike peptides, sampled before COVID-19 vaccination. The TCR sequence derives from a human donor who received a COVID-19 vaccine. The chain has TRBV7-3 and TRBJ1-1; D gene ambiguous. CDR3 sequence (DNA): TGTGCCAGCAGCTTAGGCGGATTGAACACTGAAGCTTTCTTT. Translation gives CASSLGGLNTEAFF.